The rows below give T cell receptor beta chains drawn from one sample of a study of graft-versus-host responses after intestinal transplantation. The table came from immunoSEQ multiplex PCR; TCRdb's copy has only in-frame clones and leaves some out. The table shows approximately 21,000 clones, with 50% to 65% occurring only once. Sequences were derived from alloreactive CD4+ T cells from a mixed lymphocyte reaction culture, sampled before intestinal transplant. The receptors here all came from a human patient who received an intestinal transplant. The CDR3 runs from the conserved cysteine through the conserved F or W. The order of the fields is V gene, D gene, J gene, clone size, CDR3 protein, CDR3 DNA. D genes are given only for firm matches. The size entry is marked missing in some rows and otherwise reads once, few, many or a size class.

TRBV18	.	TRBJ2-2	.	CASSPPQGVDTGELFF	TGTGCCAGCTCACCACCACAGGGAGTGGACACCGGGGAGCTGTTTTTT
TRBV18	.	TRBJ2-7	.	CASSPITGRGSYEQYF	TGTGCCAGCTCACCAATAACAGGGAGAGGCTCCTACGAGCAGTACTTC
TRBV7-2	.	TRBJ2-3	few	CASSLNYITDTQYF	TGTGCCAGCAGCTTAAATTACATCACAGATACGCAGTATTTT
TRBV11-2	.	TRBJ1-2	.	CASSLGSGELYGYTF	TGTGCCAGCAGCTTAGGATCCGGAGAGCTCTATGGCTACACCTTC
TRBV7-2	.	TRBJ1-5	.	CASSLSQGSNQPQHF	TGTGCCAGCAGCTTAAGTCAGGGTAGCAATCAGCCCCAGCATTTT
TRBV7-3	.	TRBJ1-1	.	CASSLMGGLNTEAFF	TGTGCCAGCAGCTTAATGGGGGGGCTGAACACTGAAGCTTTCTTT
TRBV5-1	TRBD1	TRBJ1-2	few	CASSLTGSYGYTF	TGCGCCAGCAGCCTGACAGGGTCCTATGGCTACACCTTC
TRBV5-5	.	TRBJ1-5	few	CASSLVPGGNQPQHF	TGTGCCAGCAGCTTGGTACCAGGGGGCAATCAGCCCCAGCATTTT
TRBV4-2	TRBD1	TRBJ2-1	once	CASSLQIGQVGMGGNEQFF	TGTGCCAGCAGCCTCCAAATCGGACAGGTCGGGATGGGTGGCAATGAGCAGTTCTTC
TRBV30	.	TRBJ2-2	few	CAWSFRQSFGELFF	TGTGCCTGGAGTTTCAGACAGTCGTTCGGGGAGCTGTTTTTT
TRBV11-2	.	TRBJ1-6	.	CASSPKLDRSYNSPLHF	TGTGCCAGCAGCCCTAAACTGGACAGATCCTATAATTCACCCCTCCACTTT
TRBV5-7	.	TRBJ2-7	.	CASSLPLAGEVYEQYF	TGTGCCAGCAGCTTGCCCCTAGCAGGGGAAGTCTACGAGCAGTACTTC
TRBV29-1	TRBD2	TRBJ2-1	few	CSVDTPSGYNEQFF	TGCAGCGTTGATACCCCTAGCGGATACAATGAGCAGTTCTTC
TRBV7-3	.	TRBJ1-1	few	CASSITGYTEAFF	TGTGCCAGCAGCATCACAGGGTACACTGAAGCTTTCTTT
TRBV6-5	.	TRBJ1-2	.	CASSDTGHYGYTF	TGTGCCAGCAGTGATACAGGGCACTATGGCTACACCTTC
TRBV18	.	TRBJ2-7	once	CASSLRQGTDEQYF	TGTGCCAGCTCACTGCGCCAGGGAACAGACGAGCAGTACTTC
TRBV18	.	TRBJ1-5	.	CASSQNPKNTNQPQHF	TGTGCCAGCTCCCAGAACCCCAAGAATACCAATCAGCCCCAGCATTTT
TRBV30	TRBD2	TRBJ2-2	.	CAWSELREGPGELFF	TGTGCCTGGAGTGAGTTGCGGGAGGGTCCCGGGGAGCTGTTTTTT
TRBV7-9	.	TRBJ2-1	.	CASSLDQGPTYNEQFF	TGTGCCAGCAGCCTCGACCAGGGCCCTACCTACAATGAGCAGTTCTTC
TRBV18	.	TRBJ1-5	.	CASSPTENNQPQHF	TGTGCCAGCTCACCAACGGAGAACAATCAGCCCCAGCATTTT
TRBV28	.	TRBJ1-1	.	CASSSIPNTEAFF	TGTGCCAGCAGTTCCATTCCGAACACTGAAGCTTTCTTT
TRBV2	TRBD2	TRBJ2-5	.	CASSQTSGIGETQYF	TGTGCCAGCAGCCAGACTAGCGGGATAGGGGAGACCCAGTACTTC
TRBV5-5	.	TRBJ1-2	.	CASSFMEPRSYGYTF	TGTGCCAGCAGCTTTATGGAGCCGAGGAGCTATGGCTACACCTTC
TRBV18	TRBD2	TRBJ2-1	.	CASSPPLAGVTYNEQFF	TGTGCCAGCTCACCCCCACTAGCGGGGGTAACCTACAATGAGCAGTTCTTC
TRBV7-8	.	TRBJ2-7	.	CASSHRDSGYEQYF	TGTGCCAGCAGCCATCGGGACTCGGGCTACGAGCAGTACTTC
TRBV7-2	.	TRBJ1-1	.	CASSSLVRAFF	TGTGCCAGCAGCTCCCTCGTCAGGGCTTTCTTT
TRBV7-8	.	TRBJ2-3	once	CASSLLPLRYTDTQYF	TGTGCCAGCAGCCTACTCCCACTACGATACACAGATACGCAGTATTTT
TRBV2	.	TRBJ2-1	few	CASSGVRYNEQFF	TGTGCCAGCAGTGGGGTCAGGTACAATGAGCAGTTCTTC
TRBV6-1	.	TRBJ1-3	.	CASRGPATSGNTIYF	TGTGCCAGCAGGGGCCCCGCTACCTCTGGAAACACCATATATTTT
TRBV27	TRBD1	TRBJ2-7	.	CASKWGQTSYEQYF	TGTGCCAGCAAATGGGGACAGACTTCCTACGAGCAGTACTTC
TRBV18	TRBD1	TRBJ2-1	.	CASSLPGTGPNEQFF	TGTGCCAGCTCTCTTCCCGGGACAGGGCCCAATGAGCAGTTCTTC
TRBV28	TRBD2	TRBJ2-5	.	CASPHRGREGGQQETQYF	TGTGCCAGCCCTCATAGGGGGCGGGAGGGGGGACAACAAGAGACCCAGTACTTC
TRBV2	TRBD1	TRBJ1-3	few	CASSGTGSGNTIYF	TGTGCCAGCAGTGGGACAGGGTCTGGAAACACCATATATTTT
TRBV7-9	.	TRBJ1-3	few	CASSLARGSSGNTIYF	TGTGCCAGCAGCTTAGCACGGGGTAGCTCTGGAAACACCATATATTTT
TRBV11-2	TRBD1	TRBJ1-2	.	CASSLGTGTGGYTF	TGTGCCAGCAGCTTGGGGACAGGGACGGGCGGCTACACCTTC
TRBV27	.	TRBJ1-1	.	CASRGAGNTEAFF	TGTGCCAGCAGGGGGGCGGGGAACACTGAAGCTTTCTTT
TRBV7-6	.	TRBJ2-3	few	CASSPRADTQYF	TGTGCCAGCAGCCCCAGGGCAGATACGCAGTATTTT
TRBV7-9	TRBD1	TRBJ2-5	once	CASSFWTGETQYF	TGTGCCAGCAGCTTTTGGACAGGGGAGACCCAGTACTTC
TRBV27	TRBD1	TRBJ1-1	few	CASSDFRGRLTEAFF	TGTGCCAGCAGCGATTTCAGGGGGCGCCTCACTGAAGCTTTCTTT
TRBV7-9	.	TRBJ1-2	.	CASSLELANYGYTF	TGTGCCAGCAGCTTAGAGTTAGCTAACTATGGCTACACCTTC
TRBV25-1	.	TRBJ1-2	.	CASRDSSYTF	TGTGCCAGCAGGGACTCGAGCTACACCTTC
TRBV18	.	TRBJ1-3	medium-sized	CASSLMRPSSGNTIYF	TGTGCCAGCTCACTTATGCGCCCATCCTCTGGAAACACCATATATTTT
TRBV6-5	TRBD1	TRBJ1-5	.	CASSFNGQGNQPQHF	TGTGCCAGCAGTTTTAACGGACAGGGGAATCAGCCCCAGCATTTT
TRBV6-5	TRBD1	TRBJ1-2	.	CASRSTGFVGGYTF	TGTGCCAGCAGATCGACAGGGTTTGTAGGCGGCTACACCTTC